This record covers a single TCR beta chain. Its cognate antigen is unknown. This CDR3 has 14 residues. V was clipped by 0 bases and J by 7 bases, with 12 bases between them. Germline loops: CDR1 SGHAT, CDR2 FQNNGV. This sample stems from a study of Graves' ophthalmopathy and Graves' hyperthyroidism. Study results and caveats: Discrimination between ophthalmopathy and stable hyperthyroidism by a 13-signature model showed 85% to 90% sensitivity and 65% to 84% specificity.

TCR beta CDR3 regions were amplified from RNA transcripts. Second-round multiplex PCR came after first-round RT-PCR with HTBI primers. TCRdb passed the multiplex PCR reads through MiXCR, listing each CDR3 protein once. The sample records around 1,200,000 distinct CDR3 sequences, 36% being singletons. Additional autoimmune diseases, uncontrolled infections, pregnancy or lactation disqualified patients. The chain combines TRBV11-2 with TRBJ2-5; D is undetermined. This sequence originates from an adult man with Graves' hyperthyroidism. The sample was peripheral blood or thyroid tissue (not recorded which). In DNA form, the CDR3 reads TGTGCCAGCAGCTTAGATCCACCCGGAGTGACCCAGTACTTC. Residues: CASSLDPPGVTQYF. Full variable domain (remainder filled in from reference TRBV11-2 and TRBJ2-5): EAGVAQSPRYKIIEKRQSVAFWCNPISGHATLYWYQQILGQGPKLLIQFQNNGVVDDSQLPKDRFSAERLKGVDSTLKIQPAKLEDSAVYLCASSLDPPGVTQYFGPGTRLLVL.